The source of this T cell receptor (beta chain) is a study of blood T cell repertoires in COVID-19. Study background: COVID-19 samples from acute and convalescent phases originated in the United States, Italy and Spain. In each case, the material was cDNA or gDNA derived from T cells, B-cell-depleted T cells, or PBMCs.

V lost 5 bases and J lost 7; bases outside the gene matches: 8. From germline, CDR1 is MDHEN and CDR2 SYDVKM. The CDR3 has 15 amino acids. Seattle cases were enrolled at active infection and followed longitudinally. Original analysis: Estimated nucleated cell counts came from reference gene primer amplification. The protocol was immunoSEQ multiplex PCR, while the TCRdb copy is restricted to in-frame clones and leaves out a portion. Clone size and the V and J calls come from that table; the DNA yielded D and trimming. The table has 80,000 to 100,000 clones, less than 85% seen once; the top ten hold over 3.5%.

Sequenced input: peripheral blood. This chain connects TRBV28 to TRBJ1-6, with 7 bases identical to TRBD1. The sequence derives from a man aged 65 to 79 with COVID-19, enrolled during active disease. CDR3 residues: CASSLTTGFNSPLHF. The CDR3, as DNA: TGTGCCAGCAGTCTCACGACAGGGTTCAATTCACCCCTCCACTTT.